Listed below are T cell receptor beta chains from one sample, sequenced in a study of T-cell reconstitution after alpha-beta-depleted transplantation in children. TCRdb recomputed calls from the PCR reads with MiXCR, one row per CDR3 protein. The repertoire holds 250,000 to 300,000 distinct CDR3 sequences, with 10% as singletons. Sequencing was performed on PBMCs, taken before TCRalphabeta/CD19-depleted stem cell transplant. All receptors come from a boy younger than two with acute myeloid leukemia, due to receive a stem cell transplant. Each CDR3 is given with its conserved first and last residue. Fields, in order: D gene, J gene, clone size, V gene, CDR3 DNA, CDR3 protein. The D gene is left open where the match is weak. Only part of the rows carry a size: once, few, many, or a class if the clone is expanded.

TRBD2 TRBJ2-3 many TRBV7-2 TGTGCCAGCAGCAAAAGGACTAGCGGGATCCGAGATACGCAGTATTTT CASSKRTSGIRDTQYF
- TRBJ2-2 few TRBV20-1 TGCAGTGCTAGACAAGGTGACACCGGGGAGCTGTTTTTT CSARQGDTGELFF
- TRBJ2-1 many TRBV6-6 TGTGCCAGCAGCTCGGGTCTCTACAATGAGCAGTTCTTC CASSSGLYNEQFF
TRBD2 TRBJ2-3 many TRBV29-1 TGCAGCGTTACTAGCGGAGCCACAGATACGCAGTATTTT CSVTSGATDTQYF
TRBD1 TRBJ2-5 many TRBV5-1 TGCGCCAGCAGGCCACGGGACAGGGAGACCCAGTACTTC CASRPRDRETQYF
- TRBJ1-1 many TRBV5-5 TGTGCCAGCAGCTTGGGCAGGGCATCGGATGAAGCTTTCTTT CASSLGRASDEAFF
- TRBJ2-7 many TRBV12-3/TRBV12-4 TGTGCCAGCAGTTTAACGGAGGCCCCCTACGAGCAGTACTTC CASSLTEAPYEQYF
TRBD2 TRBJ2-1 many TRBV29-1 TGCAGCGTCAGAACTAGCGGGAGGAGCTCCTACAATGAGCAGTTCTTC CSVRTSGRSSYNEQFF
- TRBJ2-2 many TRBV6-5 TGTGCCAGCAATTTTGGGGGCGTTGTCGGGGAGCTGTTTTTT CASNFGGVVGELFF
- TRBJ2-2 many TRBV12-3/TRBV12-4 TGTGCCAGCAGTAGAACGGTAACCGGGGAGCTGTTTTTT CASSRTVTGELFF
- TRBJ2-7 - TRBV20-1 TGCAGTGCTAGAGAACCTAGACAAGGCTACGAGCAGTACTTC CSAREPRQGYEQYF
- TRBJ2-3 many TRBV20-1 TGCAGTGCCACACGAGTTACAGATACGCAGTATTTT CSATRVTDTQYF
- TRBJ2-7 many TRBV5-1 TGCGCCAGCAGCTTACCCGGGGGAGGAGCCGGACGGGAGCAGTACTTC CASSLPGGGAGREQYF
TRBD2 TRBJ2-3 many TRBV7-6 TGTGCCAGCAGCTTAGAACTAGCGGGAGGAGATACGCAGTATTTT CASSLELAGGDTQYF
- TRBJ2-3 many TRBV2 TGTGCCAGCAGTGAACCCAAAGGGGGAGGAGGCACAGATACGCAGTATTTT CASSEPKGGGGTDTQYF
TRBD1 TRBJ1-6 many TRBV6-5 TGTGCCAGCAGTTACTCGCGACAGGGCTTTCTTTCACCCCTCCACTTT CASSYSRQGFLSPLHF
TRBD2 TRBJ2-3 many TRBV5-6 TGTGCCAGCAGCGGGGGACTAGCGGGGGCCGGGAGCACAGATACGCAGTATTTT CASSGGLAGAGSTDTQYF
- TRBJ2-7 many TRBV9 TGTGCCAGCAGCGTGGGAGACAAGCCCTACGAGCAGTACTTC CASSVGDKPYEQYF
TRBD2 TRBJ2-5 many TRBV6-2/TRBV6-3 TGTGCCAGCAGTACGTTTAGGGAGGGCCAGGGAGAGACCCAGTACTTC CASSTFREGQGETQYF
TRBD2 TRBJ2-7 many TRBV9 TGTGCCAGCAGCCCCCACACTAGCGGGAGCACCTACGAGCAGTACTTC CASSPHTSGSTYEQYF
- TRBJ2-7 many TRBV7-2 TGTGCCAGCAGCCCGAGGACCTACTGCGAGCAGTACTTC CASSPRTYCEQYF
- TRBJ1-6 few TRBV27 TGTGCCAGCAGTTTAGGGGGGGTGGATGGTTCACCCCTCCACTTT CASSLGGVDGSPLHF
- TRBJ2-1 many TRBV29-1 TGCAGCGTTGAAGTCGGGCAGGGTCTGAGAGTTGGTGAGCAGTTCTTC CSVEVGQGLRVGEQFF
- TRBJ2-3 many TRBV5-1 TGCGCCAGCAGCCCGGGACACCATCGACACACAGATACGCAGTATTTT CASSPGHHRHTDTQYF
TRBD2 TRBJ2-2 many TRBV5-8 TGTGCCAGCAGCCTGAGGGCGGGGGGCGGCACCGGGGAGCTGTTTTTT CASSLRAGGGTGELFF
TRBD1 TRBJ2-7 many TRBV4-3 TGCGCCAGCAGCCAAGGGACAGGCACCTACGAGCAGTACTTC CASSQGTGTYEQYF
TRBD1 TRBJ2-7 many TRBV5-1 TGCGCCAGCAGCTTTACGGACAGGGTCCACGAGCAGTACTTC CASSFTDRVHEQYF
- TRBJ2-5 many TRBV12-3/TRBV12-4 TGTGCCAGCAGTTTAGCGCGGGGGCAGGTGATTAGAAGGCAAGAGACCCAGTACTTC CASSLARGQVIRRQETQYF
TRBD1 TRBJ2-7 many TRBV4-2 TGTGCCAGCAGCCAAGCCGGGACAGCTTCCTACGAGCAGTACTTC CASSQAGTASYEQYF
TRBD1 TRBJ1-3 many TRBV12-3/TRBV12-4 TGTGCCAGCACCCCCGGGACAGGGTACTCTGGAAACACCATATATTTT CASTPGTGYSGNTIYF
TRBD2 TRBJ2-1 - TRBV7-2 TGTGCCAGCAGCAGCGGGGGTGCGCGACTAGCGGGGAAATACAATGAGCAGTTCTTC CASSSGGARLAGKYNEQFF
- TRBJ2-1 many TRBV9 TGTGCCAGCAGCGTAGAGGCAGGGAGGAATGAGCAGTTCTTC CASSVEAGRNEQFF
- TRBJ1-2 - TRBV10-3 TGTGCCATCAGTGATAGCGGGTCCTATGGCTACACCTTC CAISDSGSYGYTF
- TRBJ1-6 many TRBV12-3/TRBV12-4 TGTGCCAGCAGGGTTTCTGTGAATTCACCCCTCCACTTT CASRVSVNSPLHF
- TRBJ2-3 many TRBV12-3/TRBV12-4 TGTGCCAGCACTCTCCCTACGGACCATCGCACAGATACGCAGTATTTT CASTLPTDHRTDTQYF
- TRBJ2-6 - TRBV11-2 TGTGCCAGCAGCTTACAAGCAGGAACTGGGGCCAACGTCCTGACTTTC CASSLQAGTGANVLTF
- TRBJ2-1 - TRBV9 TGTGCCAGCACAACGGGGCTGACTTCCTACAATGAGCAGTTCTTC CASTTGLTSYNEQFF
- TRBJ2-1 - TRBV20-1 TGCAGTGCCCCTTTTCCCTACAATGAGCAGTTCTTC CSAPFPYNEQFF
TRBD1 TRBJ1-2 many TRBV24-1 TGTGCCACCAGTCCGGGACAGGATAACTATGGCTACACCTTC CATSPGQDNYGYTF
- TRBJ2-3 many TRBV11-2 TGTGCCAGCAGCTTCGGGTTCCAGCGGGGCACAGATACGCAGTATTTT CASSFGFQRGTDTQYF
TRBD2 TRBJ2-5 - TRBV7-3 TGTGCCAGCAGCTTAACCGAGACTAGCGGGAGAGAGACCCAGTACTTC CASSLTETSGRETQYF
- TRBJ1-5 - TRBV12-3/TRBV12-4 TGTGCCAGCAGTTTTAAGTATCAGCCCCAGCATTTT CASSFKYQPQHF
- TRBJ1-1 many TRBV5-1 TGCGCCAGCAGCTCGTACAGGGTCAACACTGAAGCTTTCTTT CASSSYRVNTEAFF
TRBD1 TRBJ2-7 many TRBV12-3/TRBV12-4 TGTGCCAGCAGTCAGCCGGGACAGGGCGCCTACGAGCAGTACTTC CASSQPGQGAYEQYF
TRBD1 TRBJ1-2 few TRBV29-1 TGCAGCGTTGAAGGTCGACAGGGACATGGCTACACCTTC CSVEGRQGHGYTF